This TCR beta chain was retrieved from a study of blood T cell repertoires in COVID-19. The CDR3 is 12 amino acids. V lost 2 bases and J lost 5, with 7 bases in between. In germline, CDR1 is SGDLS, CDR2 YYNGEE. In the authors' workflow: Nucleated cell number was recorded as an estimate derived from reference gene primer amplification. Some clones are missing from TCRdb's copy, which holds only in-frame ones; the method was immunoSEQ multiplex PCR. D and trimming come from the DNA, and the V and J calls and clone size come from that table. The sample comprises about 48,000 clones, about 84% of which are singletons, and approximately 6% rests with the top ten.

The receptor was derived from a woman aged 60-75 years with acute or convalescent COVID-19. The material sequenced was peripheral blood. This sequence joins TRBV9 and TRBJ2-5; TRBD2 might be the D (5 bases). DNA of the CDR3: TGTGCCAGCAGCGTGGGCGGGGAGACCCAGTACTTC. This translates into CASSVGGETQYF.